What follows are 20 T cell receptor beta chains derived from one specimen sequenced in a study of shared clonotypes between healthy human individuals. The assay was immunoSEQ multiplex PCR, and TCRdb's table has in-frame clones only and misses some. The data show about 2.4 million clones, approximately 93% seen once. Sample: naive CD4+ T cells from PBMCs. Subset of the sample: CD45RA+ positively selected. Source of these receptors: a man aged 18 to 29 in good health. Some clones in this sample may be carry-over from other donors' samples.

The J gene is TRBJ1-1, the V gene TRBV6-1; TRBD1 aligns across 8 bases. Trimming cost V 4 bases and J 7 bases; bases outside gene matches: 11. The CDR3 is 15 amino acids. The germline CDR1 and CDR2 sequences are MNHNS and SASEGT. This CDR3 reads CASSVTPGGAGEAFF. CDR3 DNA: TGTGCCAGCAGTGTAACCCCAGGGGGCGCGGGTGAAGCTTTCTTT.

The chain recombines TRBV7-3 with TRBJ2-7, with TRBD1 matching 9 bases. Trimming removed 5 bases from V and 5 bases from J; junction bases left unmatched: 10. Germline lookup yields CDR1 SGHTA and CDR2 FQGTGA. The CDR3 extends over 15 amino acids. CDR3 DNA sequence: TGTGCCAGCAGCGACACCGGGACAGGGAACAACGAGCAGTACTTC. This sequence encodes CASSDTGTGNNEQYF.

V is TRBV28 and J is TRBJ2-7; D possibly matches TRBD1 or TRBD2 (5 bases each). The CDR3 is 13 residues long. Per the germline V gene, CDR1 is MDHEN and CDR2 is SYDVKM. V was cut by 3 bases and J by 4 bases, with 10 bases left in between. The CDR3 coding sequence is TGTGCCAGCAGTTTGGGGGTAGAATACGAGCAGTACTTC. Translated: CASSLGVEYEQYF.

The chain uses TRBV28 and TRBJ2-5; no firm D call. The CDR3 is 14 residues long. Germline V CDR1 and CDR2: MDHEN, SYDVKM. Trimming removed 3 bases from V and 1 base from J, with 9 bases in between. The CDR3 region is CASSFASTQETQYF. In DNA, the CDR3 is TGTGCCAGCAGTTTCGCATCCACCCAAGAGACCCAGTACTTC.

This clone came up once. V and J are TRBV19 and TRBJ2-5, with D maybe TRBD2 (5 bases). The germline V and J ends were trimmed by 2 bases and 1 base, with 14 bases remaining between them. CDR3 length: 16 amino acids. Germline-derived CDR1 and CDR2 are LNHDA and SQIVND (reference sequence). This CDR3 reads CASSIRRGGGQETQYF. CDR3 sequence (DNA): TGTGCCAGTAGTATAAGGAGAGGAGGTGGCCAAGAGACCCAGTACTTC. Full variable domain (remainder filled in from reference TRBV19 and TRBJ2-5): DGGITQSPKYLFRKEGQNVTLSCEQNLNHDAMYWYRQDPGQGLRLIYYSQIVNDFQKGDIAEGYSVSREKKESFPLTVTSAQKNPTAFYLCASSIRRGGGQETQYFGPGTRLLVL.

This clone has only one observation. The chain couples TRBV2 to TRBJ1-5, with 8 bases fitting TRBD1. Trimming at V came to 5 bases and at J to 7 bases, leaving 1 base not matched to a gene. The germline gives CDR1 SNHLY, CDR2 FYNNEI. CDR3 size: 12 residues. CDR3 bases: TGTGCCAGCAGTAGACAGGGGCAGCCCCAGCATTTT. This translates into CASSRQGQPQHF.

This rearrangement joins TRBV6-4 to TRBJ2-7; weak D call: TRBD1 (6 bases). This CDR3 contains 15 residues. Germline lookup yields CDR1 MRHNA and CDR2 SNTAGT. V was cut by 6 bases and J by 1 base, with 16 bases left in between. The CDR3 spells CASRSQGTSSYEQYF. The CDR3 coding sequence is TGTGCCAGCAGAAGTCAAGGGACATCATCCTACGAGCAGTACTTC.

The chain links TRBV7-8 to TRBJ2-2; D perhaps matches TRBD1 (6 bases). CDR1 is SGHVS, CDR2 FQNEAQ, per germline. V was pared by 8 bases and J by 3 bases, with 13 bases between. This CDR3 has 14 amino acids. DNA for the CDR3: TGTGCCAGCCGCAGGGGTACCTACACCGGGGAGCTGTTTTTT. It yields the protein CASRRGTYTGELFF.

A note on this clone: Other DNA sequences in the same sample also yield this CDR3. This sequence joins TRBV28 and TRBJ1-2, with no clear D. Trimming removed 5 bases at V and 2 bases at J, with 6 bases between. Germline V lookup: CDR1 MDHEN, CDR2 SYDVKM. This CDR3 contains 12 residues. The CDR3 reads CASSLLNYGYTF. Written as DNA, the CDR3 is TGTGCCAGCAGTCTGCTGAACTATGGCTACACCTTC.

The chain combines TRBV7-2 with TRBJ1-5; the D is unclear. The CDR3 has 15 amino acids. Germline lookup yields CDR1 SGHTA and CDR2 FQGNSA. V was clipped by 1 base and J by 4 bases, with 11 bases between them. CDR3 bases: TGTGCCAGCAGCTTAGAGGCAGCTCAAAATCAGCCCCAGCATTTT. It is translated as CASSLEAAQNQPQHF.

The CDR3 DNA is TGCGCCAGCAGGATGGAGGGGTACCAAGAGACCCAGTACTTC. Its protein product is CASRMEGYQETQYF. This sequence joins TRBV5-1 and TRBJ2-5; weak D call: TRBD2 (6 bases). V dropped 5 bases and J dropped 0 bases, with 11 bases sitting between them. Per germline, CDR1 SGHRS and CDR2 YFSETQ. The CDR3 runs 14 residues.

The J gene is TRBJ2-7, the V gene TRBV6-1; 9 nucleotides align to TRBD2. Germline V CDR1 and CDR2: MNHNS, SASEGT. Trimming at V came to 2 bases and at J to 5 bases, leaving 16 bases not matched to a gene. The CDR3 length is 18 residues. The CDR3 reads CASSEKRLAGGVVDEQYF. The DNA of the CDR3 is TGTGCCAGCAGTGAAAAAAGGTTGGCGGGAGGGGTGGTGGACGAGCAGTACTTC.

V gene TRBV15 combines with J gene TRBJ2-5; a possible D gene is TRBD1 (6 bases). The CDR3 contains 15 residues. Germline V gene data show CDR1 as LNHNV and CDR2 as YYDKDF (reference sequence). Deletions cut 0 bases from V and 5 bases from J, with 13 bases between. CDR3 coding DNA: TGTGCCACCAGCAGAGATACGCAGGGGCGGGAGACCCAGTACTTC. It specifies CATSRDTQGRETQYF.

V gene TRBV6-6 combines with J gene TRBJ2-5, with 8 bases fitting TRBD2. The end of the DNA is better explained by TRBJ2-7, so the J call may be wrong. The CDR3 totals 16 residues. The germline V gene encodes CDR1 MNHNY and CDR2 SVGAGI (reference sequence). The CDR3 protein is CASSSGGVGGRYEQYF. Here the CDR3 DNA reads TGTGCCAGCAGCTCCGGCGGGGTGGGCGGGAGGTACGAGCAGTACTTC.

Note on this clone: A much larger clone lies a single base off, so this may be a read error. The same CDR3 is also encoded by other DNA sequences in this sample. The J gene is TRBJ1-1, the V gene TRBV7-9; D is unresolved. Between the trimmed V and J ends, which lost 2 bases and 1 base, there was a span of 5 bases. Germline values: CDR1 SEHNR, CDR2 FQNEAQ (reference sequence). This CDR3 spans 13 amino acids. CDR3 region: CASSLQENTEAFF. CDR3 nucleotides: TGTGCCAGCAGCTTACAAGAGAACACTGAAGCTTTCTTT.

In its sample, this clone was seen a few times. The gene calls are TRBV4-2 and TRBJ2-2; possibly TRBD2 for D (6 bases). Germline loops: CDR1 LGHNA, CDR2 YNFKEQ. Trimming pared 4 bases from V and 3 bases from J, leaving 9 bases between. The CDR3 contains 14 residues. DNA of the CDR3: TGTGCCAGCAGCCCCGGGACTTACACCGGGGAGCTGTTTTTT. Its protein product is CASSPGTYTGELFF.

A note on this clone: This sample also contains other DNA sequences that code for the same CDR3. The V gene is TRBV5-1, the J gene TRBJ2-7; D perhaps matches TRBD1 (6 bases). The V gene's germline CDR1 is SGHRS and CDR2 YFSETQ. The CDR3 has 14 amino acids. Between the trimmed V and J ends, which lost 0 bases and 2 bases, there was a span of 9 bases. CDR3 DNA sequence: TGCGCCAGCAGCTTGGAACAGGGAGCCTACGAGCAGTACTTC. This encodes CASSLEQGAYEQYF.

The chain is built from TRBV5-1 and TRBJ1-2; D is uncertain. Trimming stripped 3 bases from V and 5 bases from J, with 11 bases between. CDR1 and CDR2 from the germline V gene are SGHRS and YFSETQ. The CDR3 length is 13 residues. As DNA, the CDR3 is TGCGCCAGCAGCTCGCGGTCTGAGTATGGCTACACCTTC. Translating gives CASSSRSEYGYTF.

A note on this clone: Other DNA sequences in the sample encode the same CDR3. The V and J genes are TRBV28 and TRBJ2-7; D unresolved. Trimming took 5 bases from V and 2 from J, leaving 10 bases between them. The CDR3 extends over 13 amino acids. Germline CDR1 reads MDHEN; CDR2 reads SYDVKM. The CDR3 sequence is CASSLLGPYEQYF. In DNA, the CDR3 is TGTGCCAGCAGTCTCCTAGGGCCCTACGAGCAGTACTTC.

This clone was seen just once. This chain links TRBV10-3 with TRBJ1-5; 9 nucleotides agree with TRBD1. Trimming cost V 8 bases and J 5 bases; bases outside gene matches: 4. The CDR3 has 13 residues. From germline, CDR1 is ENHRY and CDR2 SYGVKD. CDR3 protein: CAIQQGADQPQHF. CDR3 nucleotides: TGTGCCATCCAACAGGGGGCGGATCAGCCCCAGCATTTT.